The text below deals with one T cell receptor beta chain. Antigen unknown. Clones were sequenced by immunoSEQ multiplex PCR, and TCRdb holds only the in-frame ones, with some missing. The sample lists over 150,000 clones; approximately 95% were seen once. The CDR3 has 16 amino acids. The V segment lost 3 bases and the J segment 2 bases; nucleotides outside the gene matches: 4. CDR1 KGHSH and CDR2 LQKENI come from the germline V gene. The data were taken from a study of T cell responses to AZD1222 COVID-19 vaccine. The study's findings and limits: Targeting of unmutated variant regions was reportedly seen in nearly half of spike-specific TCRs. Across the whole spike, CD4 TCRs peaked at regions 160-218 and 743-854.

This receptor was obtained from an adult who received the MenACWY meningococcal vaccine as a control. The chain is built from TRBV18 and TRBJ1-5; 10 bases agree with TRBD1. Sequences were derived from peripheral blood, sampled 28 days after the second dose of the MenACWY control vaccine. The DNA of the CDR3 is TGTGCCAGCTCACCCAGACAGGGGGCTGGCAATCAGCCCCAGCATTTT. Protein sequence: CASSPRQGAGNQPQHF.